In its sample, the clone carrying this TCR beta chain was seen many times. Documented time point: newly diagnosed GD, antithyroid drugs for less than 3 months. PBMCs were the source of the RNA used for TCR sequencing. The entry originates in a study of regulatory T cells in long-lasting Graves disease. With iRepertoire HTBI primers and Arm-PCR of CDR3 regions, TCR beta libraries were built. Original handling: Samples jointly harbored about 65 TRBV and about 15 TRBJ segments. TCRdb used MiXCR to reprocess the multiplex PCR reads, holding one entry per CDR3 protein. The V and J calls shown here were made by TCRdb, not taken from the authors' results. Of more than 400,000 distinct CDR3 sequences listed, around 16% are singletons. The data also belong to a second study, concerning T cells in Graves' hyperthyroidism and ophthalmopathy. That source adds: Hyperthyroidism had been newly diagnosed in patients aged 18 to 65, and its duration was under 2 months. It was a median 6.5 months before onset that the model predicted ophthalmopathy.

The sample in question was peripheral blood mononuclear cells (PBMCs), obtained at new diagnosis, from a patient treated with antithyroid drugs. The clonotype was recovered from a man aged 40-49 years with Graves disease.

CDR3 bases: TGTGCCAGCAGTTGGGGCCAAGGTACTAACTATGGCTACACCTTC. Translated, it gives CASSWGQGTNYGYTF. The chain has TRBV27 and TRBJ1-2; D may be TRBD1 (5 bases). Germline V CDR1 and CDR2: MNHEY, SMNVEV (reference sequence). The V end was cut by 4 bases, the J end by 0 bases, with 12 bases between. The CDR3 runs 15 residues.